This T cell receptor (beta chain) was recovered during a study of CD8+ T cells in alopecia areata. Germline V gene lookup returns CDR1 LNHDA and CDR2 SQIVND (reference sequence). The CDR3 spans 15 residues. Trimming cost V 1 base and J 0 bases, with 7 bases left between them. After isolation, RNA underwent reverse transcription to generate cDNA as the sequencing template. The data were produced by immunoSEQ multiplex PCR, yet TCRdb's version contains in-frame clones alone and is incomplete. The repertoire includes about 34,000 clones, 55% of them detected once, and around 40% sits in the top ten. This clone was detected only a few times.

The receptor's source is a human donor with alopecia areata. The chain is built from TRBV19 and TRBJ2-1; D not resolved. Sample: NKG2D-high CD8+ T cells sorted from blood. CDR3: CASSIAWSSYNEQFF. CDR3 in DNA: TGTGCCAGTAGTATAGCCTGGAGCTCCTACAATGAGCAGTTCTTC.